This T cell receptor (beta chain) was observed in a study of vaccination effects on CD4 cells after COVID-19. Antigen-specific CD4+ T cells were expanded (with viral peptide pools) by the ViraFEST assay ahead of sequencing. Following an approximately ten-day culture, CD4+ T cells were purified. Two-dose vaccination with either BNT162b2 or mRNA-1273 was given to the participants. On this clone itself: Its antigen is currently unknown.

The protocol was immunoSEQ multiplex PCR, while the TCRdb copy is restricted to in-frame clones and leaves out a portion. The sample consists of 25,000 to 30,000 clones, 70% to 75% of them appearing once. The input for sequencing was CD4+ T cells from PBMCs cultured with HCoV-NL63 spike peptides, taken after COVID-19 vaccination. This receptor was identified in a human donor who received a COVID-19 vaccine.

CDR3 coding DNA: TGTGCCATCAGTGGTAAAGGGGGGATGAACACTGAAGCTTTCTTT. Amino acids: CAISGKGGMNTEAFF. The chain joins TRBV10-3 to TRBJ1-1, with D possibly TRBD1 on 6 matching bases. V lost 4 bases and J 0 bases, leaving 12 bases between the germline ends. Germline loops: CDR1 ENHRY, CDR2 SYGVKD. This CDR3 region has 15 residues.